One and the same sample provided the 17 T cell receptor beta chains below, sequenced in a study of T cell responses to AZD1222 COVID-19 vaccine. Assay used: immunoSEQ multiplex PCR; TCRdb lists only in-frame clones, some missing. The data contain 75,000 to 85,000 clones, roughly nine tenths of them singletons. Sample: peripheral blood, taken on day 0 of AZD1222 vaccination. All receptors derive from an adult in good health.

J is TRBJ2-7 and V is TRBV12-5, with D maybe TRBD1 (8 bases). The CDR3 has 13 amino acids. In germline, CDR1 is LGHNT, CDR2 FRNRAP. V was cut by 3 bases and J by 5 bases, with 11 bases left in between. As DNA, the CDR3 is TGTGCTAGTGGTTTCACAGGGGGGGACGAGCAGTACTTC. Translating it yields CASGFTGGDEQYF.

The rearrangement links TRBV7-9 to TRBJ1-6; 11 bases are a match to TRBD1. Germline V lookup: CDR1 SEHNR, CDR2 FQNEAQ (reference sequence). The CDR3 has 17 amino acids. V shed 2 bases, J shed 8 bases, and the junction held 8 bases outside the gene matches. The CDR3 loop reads CASSLPSEGQGDSPLHF. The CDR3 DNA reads TGTGCCAGCAGCTTACCCTCCGAGGGACAGGGGGATTCACCCCTCCACTTT.

The DNA for the CDR3 is TGCGCCAGCCTACAGGGCTACGAGCAGTACTTC. This translates into CASLQGYEQYF. The rearrangement links TRBV10-2 to TRBJ2-7; the D gene is possibly TRBD1 (6 bases). The CDR3 extends over 11 amino acids. V lost 8 bases, J lost 3 bases, and 8 bases lay in between. Germline lookup yields CDR1 WSHSY and CDR2 SAAADI.

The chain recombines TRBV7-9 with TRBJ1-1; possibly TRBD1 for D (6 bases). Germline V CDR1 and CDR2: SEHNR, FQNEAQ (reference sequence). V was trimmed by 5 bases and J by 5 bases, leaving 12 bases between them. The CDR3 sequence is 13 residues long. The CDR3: CASSPRQETEAFF. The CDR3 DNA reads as TGTGCCAGCAGCCCCCGACAGGAGACTGAAGCTTTCTTT. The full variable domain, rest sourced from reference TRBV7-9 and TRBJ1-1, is DTGVSQNPRHKITKRGQNVTFRCDPISEHNRLYWYRQTLGQGPEFLTYFQNEAQLEKSRLLSDRFSAERPKGSFSTLEIQRTEQGDSAMYLCASSPRQETEAFFGQGTRLTVV.

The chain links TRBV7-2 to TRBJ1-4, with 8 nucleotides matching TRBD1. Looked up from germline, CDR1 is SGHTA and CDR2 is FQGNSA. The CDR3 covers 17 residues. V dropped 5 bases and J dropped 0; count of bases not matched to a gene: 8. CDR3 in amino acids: CASSPGTGSTTNEKLFF. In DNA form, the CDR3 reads TGTGCCAGCAGCCCAGGGACAGGCTCTACAACTAATGAAAAACTGTTTTTT.

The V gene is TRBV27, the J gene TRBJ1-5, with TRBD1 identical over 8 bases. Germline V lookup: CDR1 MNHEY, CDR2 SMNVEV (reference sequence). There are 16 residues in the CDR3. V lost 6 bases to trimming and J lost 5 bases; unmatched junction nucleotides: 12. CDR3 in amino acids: CASRPDRTGSHQPQHF. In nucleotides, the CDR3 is TGTGCCAGCAGACCTGACAGGACAGGGTCCCATCAGCCCCAGCATTTT.

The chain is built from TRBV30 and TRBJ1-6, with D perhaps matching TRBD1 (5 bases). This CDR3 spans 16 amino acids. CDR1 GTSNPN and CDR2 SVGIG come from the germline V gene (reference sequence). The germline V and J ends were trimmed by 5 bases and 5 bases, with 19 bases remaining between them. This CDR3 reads CAWVYPGRVNNSPLHF. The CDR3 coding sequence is TGTGCCTGGGTTTACCCAGGGAGGGTTAATAATTCACCCCTCCACTTT.

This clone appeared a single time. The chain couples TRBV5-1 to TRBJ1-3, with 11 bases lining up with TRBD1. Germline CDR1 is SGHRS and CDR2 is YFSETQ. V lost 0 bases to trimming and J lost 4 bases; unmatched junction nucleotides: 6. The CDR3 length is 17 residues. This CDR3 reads CASSLAPGQGVGNTIYF. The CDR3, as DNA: TGCGCCAGCAGCTTGGCTCCGGGACAGGGGGTAGGAAACACCATATATTTT.

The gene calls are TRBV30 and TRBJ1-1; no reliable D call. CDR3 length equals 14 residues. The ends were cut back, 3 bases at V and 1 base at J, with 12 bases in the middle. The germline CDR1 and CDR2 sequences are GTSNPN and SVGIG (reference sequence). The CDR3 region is CAWSPNSENTEAFF. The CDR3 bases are TGTGCCTGGAGCCCCAACTCCGAGAACACTGAAGCTTTCTTT.

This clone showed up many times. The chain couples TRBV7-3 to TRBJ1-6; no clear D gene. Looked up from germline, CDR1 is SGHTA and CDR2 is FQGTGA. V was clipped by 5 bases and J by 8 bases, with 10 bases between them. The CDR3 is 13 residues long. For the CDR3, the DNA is TGTGCCAGCAGCGCAAACTCGCATTCACCCCTCCACTTT. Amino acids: CASSANSHSPLHF.

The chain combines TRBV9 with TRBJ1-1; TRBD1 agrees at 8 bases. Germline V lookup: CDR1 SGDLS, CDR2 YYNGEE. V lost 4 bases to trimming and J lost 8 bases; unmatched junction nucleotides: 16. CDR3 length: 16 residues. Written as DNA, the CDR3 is TGTGCCAGCAGCCCACGGGACAGGACGTTAGAAACAGAAGCTTTCTTT. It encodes CASSPRDRTLETEAFF.

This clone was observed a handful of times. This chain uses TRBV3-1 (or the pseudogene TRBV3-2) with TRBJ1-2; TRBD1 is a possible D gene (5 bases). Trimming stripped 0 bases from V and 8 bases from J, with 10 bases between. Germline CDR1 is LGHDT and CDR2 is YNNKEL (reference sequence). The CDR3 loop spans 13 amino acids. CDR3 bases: TGTGCCAGCAGCCAAGATATAGGGGTCGGCTACACCTTC. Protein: CASSQDIGVGYTF.

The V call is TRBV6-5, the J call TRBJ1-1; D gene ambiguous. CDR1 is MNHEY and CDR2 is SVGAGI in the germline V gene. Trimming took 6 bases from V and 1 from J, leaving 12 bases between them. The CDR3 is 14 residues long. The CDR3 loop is CASSLTGSNTEAFF. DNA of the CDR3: TGTGCCAGCAGCTTGACCGGGTCGAACACTGAAGCTTTCTTT.

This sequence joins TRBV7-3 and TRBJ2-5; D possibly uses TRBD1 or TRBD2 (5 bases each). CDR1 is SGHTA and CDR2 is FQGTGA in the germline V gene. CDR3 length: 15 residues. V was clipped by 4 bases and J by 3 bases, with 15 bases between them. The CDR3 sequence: CASSSRGGHKETQYF. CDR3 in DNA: TGTGCCAGCAGCTCGAGGGGTGGGCACAAAGAGACCCAGTACTTC.

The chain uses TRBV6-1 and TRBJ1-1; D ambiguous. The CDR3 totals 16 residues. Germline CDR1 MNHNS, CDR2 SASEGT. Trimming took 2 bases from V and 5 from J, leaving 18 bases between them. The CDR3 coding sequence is TGTGCCAGCAGTGAATTCGCCGGTACCGAGGTGACTGAAGCTTTCTTT. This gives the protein CASSEFAGTEVTEAFF.

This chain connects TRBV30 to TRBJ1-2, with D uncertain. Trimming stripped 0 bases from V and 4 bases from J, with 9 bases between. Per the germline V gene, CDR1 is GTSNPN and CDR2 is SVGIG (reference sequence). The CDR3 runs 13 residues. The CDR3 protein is CAWSVRAGYGYTF. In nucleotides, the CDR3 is TGTGCCTGGAGTGTTAGGGCGGGCTATGGCTACACCTTC.

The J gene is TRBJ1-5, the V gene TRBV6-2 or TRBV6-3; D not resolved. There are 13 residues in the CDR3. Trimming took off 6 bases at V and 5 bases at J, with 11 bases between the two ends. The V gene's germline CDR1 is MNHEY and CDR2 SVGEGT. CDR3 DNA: TGTGCCAGCAGCCGACTTATTGATCAGCCCCAGCATTTT. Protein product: CASSRLIDQPQHF.